This TCR beta chain was captured by sequencing in a study of CD8 T cells in Susac syndrome. Comments on this clonotype: What it binds is not known.

CD8+ and CD4+ blood T cells underwent TCR beta sequencing. TEMRA cells were FACS-enriched, and CD8+ and CD4+ T cells were isolated negatively. Study-wide results and limits: By the study's own acknowledgment, its TCR sequencing and HLA analysis included relatively few individuals.

Random hexamers were used to reverse transcribe an amount of roughly 0.45 to 1 ug RNA. Coverage of TCR beta CDR3 amplification by immunoSEQ multiplex PCR extended to 54 Vbeta and 13 Jbeta. TCRdb recomputed calls from the immunoSEQ multiplex PCR reads with MiXCR, one row per CDR3 protein. This repertoire shows 120,000 to 150,000 distinct CDR3 sequences, less than 95% found once; its top ten account for less than 0.095%. Sequencing was performed on CD4+ T cells from PBMCs. The receptor was derived from a human donor in good health.

The CDR3 loop is CASSLYSTYGYTF. The CDR3 DNA follows: TGTGCCAGCAGCTTATACTCCACCTATGGCTACACCTTC. The V gene is TRBV7-9, the J gene TRBJ1-2; D gene ambiguous. Germline lookup yields CDR1 SEHNR and CDR2 FQNEAQ (reference sequence). The CDR3 totals 13 residues. V was cut by 2 bases and J by 4 bases, with 8 bases left in between.